Listed below are T cell receptor beta chains from one sample, sequenced in a study of blood T cell repertoires in COVID-19. The method was immunoSEQ multiplex PCR; TCRdb's version includes in-frame clones alone and lacks a portion of them. The sample gives roughly 120,000 clones, roughly four fifths of which show up once; about 17% is in the top ten. The sequenced material came from peripheral blood. The receptor source for this set is a woman aged 55-70 years with acute or convalescent COVID-19. CDR3s include the opening cysteine and the closing phenylalanine or tryptophan. The D gene is left open where the match is weak. The listing skips clone size in some rows; elsewhere it reads once, few, many or a size class.

V gene	clone size	J gene	D gene	CDR3 DNA	CDR3 protein
TRBV6-2/TRBV6-3	.	TRBJ2-7	TRBD2	TGTGCCAGCAGTTACCCGGTTCCCGGGACTAGCGGGGGGGCCAGACAGTACTTC	CASSYPVPGTSGGARQYF
TRBV5-1	.	TRBJ2-3	TRBD2	TGCGCCAGCAGCTTGGCCCCGACCGGGACTAGTAGCACAGATACGCAGTATTTT	CASSLAPTGTSSTDTQYF
TRBV4-2	.	TRBJ2-2	.	TGTGCCAGCAGCCAATCCGTACAACCCACCGGGGAGCTGTTTTTT	CASSQSVQPTGELFF
TRBV7-2	.	TRBJ2-2	.	TGTGCCAGTGGACGGGGGGCTGCTACCGGGGAGCTGTTTTTT	CASGRGAATGELFF
TRBV7-2	.	TRBJ2-5	.	TGTGCCAGCAGCTTACTAGGGGTAGAGACCCAGTACTTC	CASSLLGVETQYF
TRBV5-1	.	TRBJ2-2	.	TGCGCCAGCAGCCTCCTTCGAGGCACCGGGGAGCTGTTTTTT	CASSLLRGTGELFF
TRBV11-3	.	TRBJ2-2	.	TGTGCCAGCACCTGGGGAGTCGGCGACACCGGGGAGCTGTTTTTT	CASTWGVGDTGELFF
TRBV14	.	TRBJ2-7	TRBD1	TGTGCCAGCAGCACGGGACAGGGCCTTTACTACGAGCAGTACTTC	CASSTGQGLYYEQYF
TRBV21-1	.	TRBJ2-5	.	TGTGCCAGCAGCAATTATCAGGGGGGACCTAACCAAGAGACCCAGTACTTC	CASSNYQGGPNQETQYF
TRBV28	.	TRBJ2-7	.	TGTGCCAGCAGTGCCCAGGGGAACGCCTACGAGCAGTACTTC	CASSAQGNAYEQYF
TRBV11-3	.	TRBJ1-2	.	TGTGCCAGCAGCTTAGATCTCAGGGATTTGCATGGCTACACCTTC	CASSLDLRDLHGYTF
TRBV12-3/TRBV12-4	.	TRBJ1-6	.	TGTGCCAGCAGTTTCGGGGGGGCCACCCTCCACTTT	CASSFGGATLHF
TRBV4-2	once	TRBJ2-5	TRBD2	TGTGCCAGCAGCCAAGGAATTAGCGGGGGTGAAGAGACCCAGTACTTC	CASSQGISGGEETQYF
TRBV7-8	.	TRBJ2-1	TRBD2	TGTGCCAGCAGCATCCATCGGGGCGGGGGGGCTGGAGAGCAGTTCTTC	CASSIHRGGGAGEQFF
TRBV4-1	once	TRBJ2-1	.	TGCGCCAGCAGCCCCGGCGGGGAGCAGTTCTTC	CASSPGGEQFF
TRBV5-4	.	TRBJ2-7	TRBD2	TGTGCCAGCAGCCCCGGACTAGCGGGTTCCTACGAGCAGTACTTC	CASSPGLAGSYEQYF
TRBV5-4	.	TRBJ1-3	.	TGTGCCAGCAGCTCCAGTTATCCCTCTGGAAACACCATATATTTT	CASSSSYPSGNTIYF
TRBV6-5	few	TRBJ2-7	TRBD2	TGTGCCAGCAGTTATGGTCGGGGGGTCGGCTACGAGCAGTACTTC	CASSYGRGVGYEQYF
TRBV6-2/TRBV6-3	.	TRBJ2-1	TRBD2	TGTGCCAGCAGTTATTTCCCGGGTCTAGCGGGGGGGCTGAGCTCCTACAATGAGCAGTTCTTC	CASSYFPGLAGGLSSYNEQFF
TRBV7-2	.	TRBJ2-7	TRBD2	TGTGCCAGCAGCCCTAGGGGGGCGGGTAGCGGGAGCTACGAGCAGTACTTC	CASSPRGAGSGSYEQYF
TRBV10-3	.	TRBJ1-2	.	TGTGCCATCTCGGGGGATGGCTACACCTTC	CAISGDGYTF
TRBV9	.	TRBJ2-7	.	TGTGCCAGCAGCGTAGCCCCAGGGGACTCCTACGAGCAGTACTTC	CASSVAPGDSYEQYF
TRBV4-1	.	TRBJ2-7	TRBD2	TGCGCCAGCAGCCAAACTAGCGGACGGGCCTCCGAGCAGTACTTC	CASSQTSGRASEQYF
TRBV11-2	.	TRBJ2-2	TRBD2	TGTGCCAGCAGCTTTTGGCGGGGGGGTACCGGGGAGCTGTTTTTT	CASSFWRGGTGELFF
TRBV3-1/TRBV3-2	.	TRBJ2-3	TRBD2	TGTGCCAGCAGCCAAGATGAGGCGAGGCGGGGGGGCATTACAGATACGCAGTATTTT	CASSQDEARRGGITDTQYF
TRBV24-1	.	TRBJ2-4	TRBD1	TGTGCCACCGAACAGGGGAAGGACAAAAACATTCAGTACTTC	CATEQGKDKNIQYF
TRBV18	.	TRBJ2-6	.	TGTGCCAGCTCACTCGGTCTTGGGGCCAACGTCCTGACTTTC	CASSLGLGANVLTF
TRBV14	.	TRBJ1-1	TRBD1	TGTGCCAGCACCTCTACCAGGGGGGCTGAAGCTTTCTTT	CASTSTRGAEAFF
TRBV5-4	.	TRBJ1-2	.	TGTGCCAGCAGCCCGGGAACCGCTTCCAACTATGGCTACACCTTC	CASSPGTASNYGYTF